The clone carrying this TCR beta chain was counted a single time. Assay: immunoSEQ multiplex PCR; the TCRdb copy retains only in-frame clones and omits some. The data hold some 60,000 clones, with roughly 84% observed a single time. In germline, CDR1 is MNHNS, CDR2 SASEGT. The CDR3 sequence is 14 residues long. V was trimmed by 4 bases and J by 4 bases, leaving 13 bases between them. The sample belongs to a study of OX40 agonist ivuxolimab in advanced cancers. This TCR was sampled from an adult with an advanced solid tumor such as melanoma, head and neck, liver or kidney cancer. The rearrangement uses TRBV6-1 and TRBJ1-1, with a possible D match to TRBD1 (6 bases). This specimen was CD4+ or CD8+ T cells sorted from blood, taken in a trial of the OX40 agonist ivuxolimab. The CDR3 protein is CASSVWGRGTEAFF. For the CDR3, the DNA is TGTGCCAGCAGTGTATGGGGGCGAGGCACTGAAGCTTTCTTT.